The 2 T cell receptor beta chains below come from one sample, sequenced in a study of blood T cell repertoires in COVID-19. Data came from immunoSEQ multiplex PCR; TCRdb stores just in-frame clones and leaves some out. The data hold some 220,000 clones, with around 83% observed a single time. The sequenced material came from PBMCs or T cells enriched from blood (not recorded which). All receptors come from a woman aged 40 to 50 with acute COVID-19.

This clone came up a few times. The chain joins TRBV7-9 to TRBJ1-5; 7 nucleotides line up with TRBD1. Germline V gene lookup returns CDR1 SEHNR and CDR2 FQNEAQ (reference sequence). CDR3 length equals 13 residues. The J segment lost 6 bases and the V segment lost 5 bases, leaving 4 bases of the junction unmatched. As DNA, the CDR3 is TGTGCCAGCAGCGCTACAGGGGTTCAGCCCCAGCATTTT. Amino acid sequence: CASSATGVQPQHF.

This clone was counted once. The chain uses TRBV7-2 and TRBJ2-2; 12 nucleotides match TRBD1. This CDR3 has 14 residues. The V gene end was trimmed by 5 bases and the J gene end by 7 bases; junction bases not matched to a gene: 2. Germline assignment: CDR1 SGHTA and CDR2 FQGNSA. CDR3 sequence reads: CASSRDRGRGELFF. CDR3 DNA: TGTGCCAGCAGCCGGGACAGGGGGCGCGGGGAGCTGTTTTTT.